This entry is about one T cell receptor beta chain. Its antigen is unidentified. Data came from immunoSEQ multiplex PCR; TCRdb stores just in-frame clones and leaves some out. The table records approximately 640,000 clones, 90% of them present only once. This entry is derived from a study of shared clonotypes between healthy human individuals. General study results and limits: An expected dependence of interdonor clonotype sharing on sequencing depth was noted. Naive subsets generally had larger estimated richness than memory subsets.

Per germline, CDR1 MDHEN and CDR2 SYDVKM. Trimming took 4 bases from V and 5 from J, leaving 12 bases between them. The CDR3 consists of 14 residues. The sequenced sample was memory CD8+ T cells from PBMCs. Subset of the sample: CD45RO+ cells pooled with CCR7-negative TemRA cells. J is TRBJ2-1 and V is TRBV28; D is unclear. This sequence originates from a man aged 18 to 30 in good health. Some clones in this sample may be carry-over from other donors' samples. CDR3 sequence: CASSSSLGDNEQFF. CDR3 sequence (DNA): TGTGCCAGCAGTTCGAGTTTGGGCGACAATGAGCAGTTCTTC.